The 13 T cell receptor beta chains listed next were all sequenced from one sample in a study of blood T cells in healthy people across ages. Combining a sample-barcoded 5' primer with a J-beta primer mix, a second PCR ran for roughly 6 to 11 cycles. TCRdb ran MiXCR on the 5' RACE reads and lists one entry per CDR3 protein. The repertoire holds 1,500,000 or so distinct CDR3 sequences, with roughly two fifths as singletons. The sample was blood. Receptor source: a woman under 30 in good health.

CDR3 nucleotides: TGTGCCAGCAGAATTGGATCGAGCTCCTACAATGAGCAGTTCTTC. This translates into CASRIGSSSYNEQFF. J is TRBJ2-1 and V is TRBV2; D call uncertain. The germline V gene encodes CDR1 SNHLY and CDR2 FYNNEI. V lost 6 bases, J lost 0 bases, and 12 bases lay in between. The CDR3 runs 15 residues.

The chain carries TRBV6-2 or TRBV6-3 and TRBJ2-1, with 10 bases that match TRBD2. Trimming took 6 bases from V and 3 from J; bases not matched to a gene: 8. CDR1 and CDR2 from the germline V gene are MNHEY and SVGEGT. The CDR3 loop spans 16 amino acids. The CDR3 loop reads CASRPKVAGGYNEQFF. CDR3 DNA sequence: TGTGCCAGCAGACCCAAGGTAGCGGGAGGCTACAATGAGCAGTTCTTC.

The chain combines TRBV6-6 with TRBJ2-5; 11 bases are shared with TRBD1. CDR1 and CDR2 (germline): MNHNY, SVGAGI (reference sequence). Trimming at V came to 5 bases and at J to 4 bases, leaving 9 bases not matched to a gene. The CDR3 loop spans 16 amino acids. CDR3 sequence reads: CASSLSGTGGGETQYF. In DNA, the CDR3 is TGTGCCAGCAGTCTCTCCGGGACAGGGGGGGGAGAGACCCAGTACTTC.

The CDR3 is CASTQGQENNEQYF. CDR3 bases: TGTGCCAGCACCCAGGGACAGGAGAACAATGAGCAGTACTTC. The rearrangement joins TRBV27 to TRBJ2-5; 8 nucleotides align to TRBD1. From germline, CDR1 is MNHEY and CDR2 SMNVEV (reference sequence). The CDR3 sequence is 14 residues long. After removal of 7 bases from V and 11 bases from J, the junction contained 15 bases not matched to a gene.

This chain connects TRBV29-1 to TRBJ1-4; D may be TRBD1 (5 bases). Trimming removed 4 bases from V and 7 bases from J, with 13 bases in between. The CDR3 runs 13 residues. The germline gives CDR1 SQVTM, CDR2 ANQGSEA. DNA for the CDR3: TGCAGCGTTGGGAGCGGGGCAGCTGAAAAACTGTTTTTT. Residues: CSVGSGAAEKLFF.

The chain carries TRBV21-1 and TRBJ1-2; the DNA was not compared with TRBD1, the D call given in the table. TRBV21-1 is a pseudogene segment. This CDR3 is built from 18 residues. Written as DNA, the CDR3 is TGTGCCAGCAGCAAAGTGGAGCCGCTAAACAGGGTGGACTATGGCTACACCTTC. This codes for CASSKVEPLNRVDYGYTF.

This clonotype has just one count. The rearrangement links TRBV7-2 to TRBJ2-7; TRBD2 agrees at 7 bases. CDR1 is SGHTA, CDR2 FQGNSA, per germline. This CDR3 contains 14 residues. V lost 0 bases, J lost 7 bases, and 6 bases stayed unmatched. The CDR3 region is CASSLARGYNEQYF. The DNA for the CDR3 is TGTGCCAGCAGCTTAGCGCGGGGGTACAATGAGCAGTACTTC.

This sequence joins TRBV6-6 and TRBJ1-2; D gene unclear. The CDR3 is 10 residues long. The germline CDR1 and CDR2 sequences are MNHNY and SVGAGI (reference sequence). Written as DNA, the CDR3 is TGTGTCACCGAACGCTATGGCTACACCTTC. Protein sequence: CVTERYGYTF.

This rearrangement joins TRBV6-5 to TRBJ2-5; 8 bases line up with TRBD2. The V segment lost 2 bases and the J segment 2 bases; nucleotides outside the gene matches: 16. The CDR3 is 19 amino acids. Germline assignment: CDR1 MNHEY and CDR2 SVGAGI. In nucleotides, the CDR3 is TGTGCCAGCAGTTACCTCTTCTCCGGGACTAGAAACAATCAAGAGACCCAGTACTTC. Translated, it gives CASSYLFSGTRNNQETQYF.

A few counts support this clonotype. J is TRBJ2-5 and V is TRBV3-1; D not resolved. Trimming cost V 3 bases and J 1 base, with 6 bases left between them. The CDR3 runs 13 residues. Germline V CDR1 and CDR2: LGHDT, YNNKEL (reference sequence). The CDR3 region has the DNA TGTGCCAGCAGCCAGAACAGCCAAGAGACCCAGTACTTC. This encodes CASSQNSQETQYF.

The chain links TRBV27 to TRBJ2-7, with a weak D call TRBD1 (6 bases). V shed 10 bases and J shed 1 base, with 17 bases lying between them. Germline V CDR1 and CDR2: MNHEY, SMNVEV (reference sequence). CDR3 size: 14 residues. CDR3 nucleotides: TGTGCCACCAAGGACAGAATGAGGTCCTACGAGCAGTACTTC. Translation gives CATKDRMRSYEQYF.

CDR3 region: CASSPQNRGREQYF. CDR3 bases: TGTGCCAGCTCACCACAGAATCGGGGCCGGGAGCAGTACTTC. The rearrangement uses TRBV18 and TRBJ2-4, with a tentative D call TRBD2 (6 bases). The germline V gene has CDR1 KGHSH and CDR2 LQKENI. The germline V and J ends were trimmed by 1 base and 13 bases, with 17 bases remaining between them. The CDR3 is made up of 14 amino acids. Supplemented by reference TRBV18 and TRBJ2-4, the full variable domain reads NAGVMQNPRHLVRRRGQEARLRCSPMKGHSHVYWYRQLPEEGLKFMVYLQKENIIDESGMPKERFSAEFPKEGPSILRIQQVVRGDSAAYFCASSPQNRGREQYFGAGTRLSVL.

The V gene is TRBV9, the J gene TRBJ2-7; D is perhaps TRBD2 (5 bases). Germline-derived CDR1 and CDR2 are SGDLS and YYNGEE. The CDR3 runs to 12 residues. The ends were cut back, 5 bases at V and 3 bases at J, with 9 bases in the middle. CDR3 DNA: TGTGCCAGCAGTGCTGAGGGCTACGAGCAGTACTTC. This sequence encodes CASSAEGYEQYF.